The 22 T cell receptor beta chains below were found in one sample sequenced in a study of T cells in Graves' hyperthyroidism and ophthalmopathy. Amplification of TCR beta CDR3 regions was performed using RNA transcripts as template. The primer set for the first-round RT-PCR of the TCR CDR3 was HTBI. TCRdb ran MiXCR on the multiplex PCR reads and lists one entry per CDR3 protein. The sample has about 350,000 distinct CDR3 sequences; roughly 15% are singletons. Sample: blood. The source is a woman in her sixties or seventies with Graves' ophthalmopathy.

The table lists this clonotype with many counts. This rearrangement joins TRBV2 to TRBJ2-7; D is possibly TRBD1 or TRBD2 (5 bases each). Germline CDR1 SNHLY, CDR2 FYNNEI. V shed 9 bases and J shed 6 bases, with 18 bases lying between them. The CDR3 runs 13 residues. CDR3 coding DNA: TGTGCCAGGGACACTGGACTGCAAGGCGAGCAGTACTTC. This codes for CARDTGLQGEQYF.

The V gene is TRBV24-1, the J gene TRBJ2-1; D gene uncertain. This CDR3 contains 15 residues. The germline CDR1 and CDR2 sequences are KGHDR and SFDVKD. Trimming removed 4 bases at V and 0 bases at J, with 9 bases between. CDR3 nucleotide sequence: TGTGCCACCAGTGACCCCGCTAGCTCCTACAATGAGCAGTTCTTC. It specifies CATSDPASSYNEQFF.

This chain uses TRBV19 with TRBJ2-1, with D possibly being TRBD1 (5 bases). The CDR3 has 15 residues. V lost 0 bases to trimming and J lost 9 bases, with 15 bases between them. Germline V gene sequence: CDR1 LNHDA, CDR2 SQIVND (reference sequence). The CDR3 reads CASSIEGRGRSEQFF. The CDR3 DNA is TGTGCCAGTAGTATAGAGGGAAGGGGTAGGAGTGAGCAGTTCTTC.

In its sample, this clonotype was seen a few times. The CDR3 coding sequence is TGTGCCAGCACGGTGGGGGCAGAAAACATTCAGTACTTC. Translating gives CASTVGAENIQYF. The chain has TRBV13 and TRBJ2-4; D is perhaps TRBD1 (6 bases). Germline CDR1 reads PRHDT; CDR2 reads FYEKMQ (reference sequence). Trimming took off 7 bases at V and 5 bases at J, with 12 bases between the two ends. The CDR3 loop spans 13 amino acids.

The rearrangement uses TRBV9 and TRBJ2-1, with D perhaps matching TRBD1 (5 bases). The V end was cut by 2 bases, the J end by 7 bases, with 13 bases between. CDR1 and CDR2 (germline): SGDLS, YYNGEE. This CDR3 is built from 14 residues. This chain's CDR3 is CASSVGQVGNEQFF. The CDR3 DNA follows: TGTGCCAGCAGCGTCGGACAAGTGGGGAATGAGCAGTTCTTC.

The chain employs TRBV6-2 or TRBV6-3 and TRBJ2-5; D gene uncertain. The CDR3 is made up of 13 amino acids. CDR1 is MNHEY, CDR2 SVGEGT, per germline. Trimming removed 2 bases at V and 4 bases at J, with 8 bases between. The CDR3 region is CASSYRRIETQYF. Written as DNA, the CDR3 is TGTGCCAGCAGTTACAGGCGGATAGAGACCCAGTACTTC.

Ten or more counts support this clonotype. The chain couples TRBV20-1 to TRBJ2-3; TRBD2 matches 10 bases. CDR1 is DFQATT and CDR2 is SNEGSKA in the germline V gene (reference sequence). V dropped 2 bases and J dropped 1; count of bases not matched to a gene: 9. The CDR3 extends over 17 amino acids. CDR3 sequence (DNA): TGCAGTGCTAGAAGAGCGGGAGGGCCCTCGGGCACAGATACGCAGTATTTT. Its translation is CSARRAGGPSGTDTQYF.

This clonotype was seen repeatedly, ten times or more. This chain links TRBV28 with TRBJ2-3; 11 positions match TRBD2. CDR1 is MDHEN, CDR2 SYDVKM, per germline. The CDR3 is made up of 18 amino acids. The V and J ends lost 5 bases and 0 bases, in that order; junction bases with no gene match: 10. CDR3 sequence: CASSVPGTSGSSTDTQYF. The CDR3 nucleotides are TGTGCCAGCAGTGTACCCGGGACTAGCGGTTCTAGCACAGATACGCAGTATTTT.

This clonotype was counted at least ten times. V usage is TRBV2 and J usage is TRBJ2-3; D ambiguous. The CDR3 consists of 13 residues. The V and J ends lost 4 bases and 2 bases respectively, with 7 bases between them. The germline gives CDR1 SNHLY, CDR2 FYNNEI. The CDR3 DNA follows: TGTGCCAGCAGTGCCCGTTCCACAGATACGCAGTATTTT. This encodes CASSARSTDTQYF.

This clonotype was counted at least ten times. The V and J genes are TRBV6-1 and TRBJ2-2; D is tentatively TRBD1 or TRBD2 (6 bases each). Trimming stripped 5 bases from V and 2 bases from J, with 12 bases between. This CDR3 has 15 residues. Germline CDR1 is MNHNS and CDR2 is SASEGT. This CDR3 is CASSTEGGNTGELFF. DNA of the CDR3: TGTGCCAGCAGTACGGAGGGGGGAAACACCGGGGAGCTGTTTTTT.

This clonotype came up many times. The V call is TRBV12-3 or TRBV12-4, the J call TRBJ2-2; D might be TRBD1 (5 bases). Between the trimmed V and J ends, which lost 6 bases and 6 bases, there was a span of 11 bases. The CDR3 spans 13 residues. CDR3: CASSLRVPGELFF. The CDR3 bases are TGTGCCAGCAGCCTCAGGGTTCCCGGGGAGCTGTTTTTT.

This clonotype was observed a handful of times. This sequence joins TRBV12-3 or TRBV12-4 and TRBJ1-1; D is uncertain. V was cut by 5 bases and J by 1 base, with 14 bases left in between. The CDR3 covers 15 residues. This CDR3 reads CASSRPALKNTEAFF. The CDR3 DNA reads TGTGCCAGCAGTCGCCCTGCCCTAAAGAACACTGAAGCTTTCTTT.

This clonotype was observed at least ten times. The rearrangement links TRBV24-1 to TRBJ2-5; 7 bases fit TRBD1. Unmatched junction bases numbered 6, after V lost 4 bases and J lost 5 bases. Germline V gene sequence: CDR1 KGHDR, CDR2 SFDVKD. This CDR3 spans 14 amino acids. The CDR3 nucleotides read TGTGCCACCAGTGACCTGGACAGGCCGGAGACCCAGTACTTC. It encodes CATSDLDRPETQYF.

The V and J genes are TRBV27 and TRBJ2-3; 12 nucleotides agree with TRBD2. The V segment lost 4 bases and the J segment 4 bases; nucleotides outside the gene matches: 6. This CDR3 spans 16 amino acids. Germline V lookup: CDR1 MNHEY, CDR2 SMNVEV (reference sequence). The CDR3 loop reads CASSSRLAGEADTQYF. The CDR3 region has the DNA TGTGCCAGCAGTTCAAGACTAGCGGGAGAGGCAGATACGCAGTATTTT.

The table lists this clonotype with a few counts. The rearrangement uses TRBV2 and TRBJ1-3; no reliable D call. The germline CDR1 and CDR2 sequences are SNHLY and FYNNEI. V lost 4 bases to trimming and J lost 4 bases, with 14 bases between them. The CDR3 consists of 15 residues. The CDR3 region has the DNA TGTGCCAGCAGTGGGACGCCTTCGGGAGGAAACACCATATATTTT. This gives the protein CASSGTPSGGNTIYF.

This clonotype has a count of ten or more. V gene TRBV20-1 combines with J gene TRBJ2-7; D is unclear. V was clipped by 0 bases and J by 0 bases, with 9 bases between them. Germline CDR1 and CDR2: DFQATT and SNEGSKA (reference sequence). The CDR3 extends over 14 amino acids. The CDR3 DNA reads TGCAGTGCTAGAGATCGGGCAGCCTCCTACGAGCAGTACTTC. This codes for CSARDRAASYEQYF.

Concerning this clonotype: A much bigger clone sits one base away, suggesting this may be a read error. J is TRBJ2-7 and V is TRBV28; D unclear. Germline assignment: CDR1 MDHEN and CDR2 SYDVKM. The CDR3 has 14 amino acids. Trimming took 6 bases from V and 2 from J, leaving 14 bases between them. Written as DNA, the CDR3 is TGTGCCAGCAGCACCTTTGGAACCGCCTACGAGCAGTACTTC. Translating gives CASSTFGTAYEQYF.

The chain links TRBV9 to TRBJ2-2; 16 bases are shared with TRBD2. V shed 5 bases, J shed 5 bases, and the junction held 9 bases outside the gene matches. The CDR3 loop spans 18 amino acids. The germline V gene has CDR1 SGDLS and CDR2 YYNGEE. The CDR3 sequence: CASRSPGLAGGSTGELFF. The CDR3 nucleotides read TGTGCCAGCAGATCTCCGGGACTAGCGGGAGGGAGTACCGGGGAGCTGTTTTTT.

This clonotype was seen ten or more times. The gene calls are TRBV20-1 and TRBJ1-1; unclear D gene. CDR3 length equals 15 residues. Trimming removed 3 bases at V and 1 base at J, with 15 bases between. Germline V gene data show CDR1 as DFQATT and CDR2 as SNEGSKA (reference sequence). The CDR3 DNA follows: TGCAGTGCTAGCCCCCCTGGACTTTCGAACACTGAAGCTTTCTTT. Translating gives CSASPPGLSNTEAFF.

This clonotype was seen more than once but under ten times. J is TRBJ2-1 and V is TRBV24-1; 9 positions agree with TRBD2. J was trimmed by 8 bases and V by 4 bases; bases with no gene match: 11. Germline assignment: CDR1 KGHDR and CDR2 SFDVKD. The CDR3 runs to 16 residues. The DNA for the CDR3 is TGTGCCACCAGTGAACCGGGACTAGCTACTGTTGATGAGCAGTTCTTC. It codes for CATSEPGLATVDEQFF.

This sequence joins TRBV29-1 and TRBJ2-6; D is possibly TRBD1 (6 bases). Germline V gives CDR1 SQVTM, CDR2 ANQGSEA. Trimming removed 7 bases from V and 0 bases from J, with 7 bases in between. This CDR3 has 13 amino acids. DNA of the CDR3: TGCAGCGCACAGGGCTCTGGGGCCAACGTCCTGACTTTC. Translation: CSAQGSGANVLTF.

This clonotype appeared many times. CDR3 nucleotide sequence: TGTGCCTCCCAAGGAGGTATGGACACAGATACGCAGTATTTT. Protein sequence: CASQGGMDTDTQYF. The chain combines TRBV19 with TRBJ2-3; possibly TRBD2 for D (5 bases). The CDR3 runs 14 residues. V shed 11 bases and J shed 2 bases, with 17 bases lying between them. CDR1 and CDR2 from the germline V gene are LNHDA and SQIVND (reference sequence).